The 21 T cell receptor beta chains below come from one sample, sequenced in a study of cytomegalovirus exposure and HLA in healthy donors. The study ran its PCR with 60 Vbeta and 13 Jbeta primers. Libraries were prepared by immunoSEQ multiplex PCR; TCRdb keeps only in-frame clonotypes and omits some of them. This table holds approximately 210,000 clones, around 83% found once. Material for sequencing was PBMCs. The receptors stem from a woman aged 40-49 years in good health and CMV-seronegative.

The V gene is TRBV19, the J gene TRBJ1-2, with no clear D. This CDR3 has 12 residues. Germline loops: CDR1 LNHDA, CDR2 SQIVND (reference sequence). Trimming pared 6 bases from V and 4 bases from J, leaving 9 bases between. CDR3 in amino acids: CASRIYGYGYTF. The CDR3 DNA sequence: TGTGCCAGTAGGATATACGGCTATGGCTACACCTTC.

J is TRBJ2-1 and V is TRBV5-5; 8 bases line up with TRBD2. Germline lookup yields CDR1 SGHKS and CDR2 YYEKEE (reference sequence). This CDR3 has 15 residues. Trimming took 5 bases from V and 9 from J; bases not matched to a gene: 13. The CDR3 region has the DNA TGTGCCAGCAGGTTAGGCTGGCGGGAGGCAGGTGAGCAGTTCTTC. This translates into CASRLGWREAGEQFF.

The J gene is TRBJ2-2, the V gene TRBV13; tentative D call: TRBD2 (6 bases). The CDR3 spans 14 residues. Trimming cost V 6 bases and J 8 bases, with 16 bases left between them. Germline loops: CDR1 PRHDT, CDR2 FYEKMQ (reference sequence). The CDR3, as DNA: TGTGCCAGCAGGAGCGGGTTTGTAGTAGGGGAGCTGTTTTTT. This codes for CASRSGFVVGELFF.

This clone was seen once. In DNA, the CDR3 is TGTGCCAGCAGTCAGGCGTTGCAAGAGACCCAGTACTTC. Its protein is CASSQALQETQYF. The V and J genes are TRBV6-5 and TRBJ2-5; D gene ambiguous. Germline V CDR1 and CDR2: MNHEY, SVGAGI. V lost 5 bases to trimming and J lost 2 bases, with 9 bases between them. This CDR3 is built from 13 residues.

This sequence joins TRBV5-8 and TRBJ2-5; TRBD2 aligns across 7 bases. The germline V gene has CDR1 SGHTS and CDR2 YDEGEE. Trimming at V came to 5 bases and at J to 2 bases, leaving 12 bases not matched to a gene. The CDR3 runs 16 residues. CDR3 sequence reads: CASSMGEGPVQETQYF. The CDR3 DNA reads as TGTGCCAGCAGTATGGGGGAGGGGCCGGTTCAAGAGACCCAGTACTTC.

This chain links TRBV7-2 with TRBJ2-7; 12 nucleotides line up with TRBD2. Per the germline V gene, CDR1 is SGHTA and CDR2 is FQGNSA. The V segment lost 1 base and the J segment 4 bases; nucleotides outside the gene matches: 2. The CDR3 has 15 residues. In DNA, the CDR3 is TGTGCCAGCAGCTTAGGGACTAGCGGGATGTACGAGCAGTACTTC. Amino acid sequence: CASSLGTSGMYEQYF.

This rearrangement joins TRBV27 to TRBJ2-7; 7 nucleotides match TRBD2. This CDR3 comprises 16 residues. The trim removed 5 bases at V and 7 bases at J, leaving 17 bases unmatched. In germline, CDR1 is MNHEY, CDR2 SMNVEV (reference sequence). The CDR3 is CASSTPSSGSNLEQYF. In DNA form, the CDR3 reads TGTGCCAGCAGTACGCCCTCTAGCGGATCGAACCTAGAGCAGTACTTC.

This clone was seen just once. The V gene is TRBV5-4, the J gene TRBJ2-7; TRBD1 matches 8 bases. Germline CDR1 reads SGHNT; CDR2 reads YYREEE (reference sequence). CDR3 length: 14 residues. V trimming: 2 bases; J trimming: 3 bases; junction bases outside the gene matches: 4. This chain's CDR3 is CASSFGDRGYEQYV. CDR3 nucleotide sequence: TGTGCCAGCAGCTTTGGAGACAGGGGCTACGAGCAGTACGTC.

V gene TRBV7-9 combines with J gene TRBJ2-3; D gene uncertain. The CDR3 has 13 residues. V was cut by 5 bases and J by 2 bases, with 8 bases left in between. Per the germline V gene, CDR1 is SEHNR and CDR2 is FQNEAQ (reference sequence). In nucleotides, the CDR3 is TGTGCCAGCAGCACCGGTGACACAGATACGCAGTATTTT. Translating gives CASSTGDTDTQYF.

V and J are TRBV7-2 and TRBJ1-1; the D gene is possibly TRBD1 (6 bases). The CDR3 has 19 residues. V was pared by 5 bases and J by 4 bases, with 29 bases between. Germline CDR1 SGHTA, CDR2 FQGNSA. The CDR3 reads CASSRNIKRTGKWGTEAFF. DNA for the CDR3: TGTGCCAGCAGCCGAAACATAAAACGAACAGGGAAATGGGGCACTGAAGCTTTCTTT.

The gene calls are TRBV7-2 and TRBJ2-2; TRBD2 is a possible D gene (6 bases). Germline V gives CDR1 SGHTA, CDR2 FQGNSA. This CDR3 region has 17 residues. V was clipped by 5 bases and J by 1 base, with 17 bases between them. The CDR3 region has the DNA TGTGCCAGCAGCCCCCCCGCGGGATTTGGGAACACCGGGGAGCTGTTTTTT. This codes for CASSPPAGFGNTGELFF.

The CDR3 loop reads CASSLAATQNEQFF. CDR3 bases: TGTGCCAGCAGCTTGGCCGCGACACAGAATGAGCAGTTCTTC. The chain links TRBV5-4 to TRBJ2-1; D unresolved. Looked up from germline, CDR1 is SGHNT and CDR2 is YYREEE (reference sequence). The CDR3 consists of 14 residues. V shed 0 bases and J shed 7 bases, with 11 bases lying between them.

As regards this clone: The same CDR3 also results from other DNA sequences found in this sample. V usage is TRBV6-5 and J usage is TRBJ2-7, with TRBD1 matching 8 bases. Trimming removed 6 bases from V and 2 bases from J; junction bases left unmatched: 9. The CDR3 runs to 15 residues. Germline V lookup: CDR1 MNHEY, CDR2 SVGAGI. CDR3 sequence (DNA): TGTGCCAGCAGCTACCCGAACAGGGGGACCTACGAGCAGTACTTC. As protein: CASSYPNRGTYEQYF.

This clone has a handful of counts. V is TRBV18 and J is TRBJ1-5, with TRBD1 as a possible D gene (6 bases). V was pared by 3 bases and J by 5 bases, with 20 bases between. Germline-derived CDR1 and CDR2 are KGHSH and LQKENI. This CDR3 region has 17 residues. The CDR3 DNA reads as TGTGCCAGCTCACCGGGTCTAAACGGGGGGCGGTATCAGCCCCAGCATTTT. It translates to CASSPGLNGGRYQPQHF. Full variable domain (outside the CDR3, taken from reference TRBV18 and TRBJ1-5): NAGVMQNPRHLVRRRGQEARLRCSPMKGHSHVYWYRQLPEEGLKFMVYLQKENIIDESGMPKERFSAEFPKEGPSILRIQQVVRGDSAAYFCASSPGLNGGRYQPQHFGDGTRLSIL.

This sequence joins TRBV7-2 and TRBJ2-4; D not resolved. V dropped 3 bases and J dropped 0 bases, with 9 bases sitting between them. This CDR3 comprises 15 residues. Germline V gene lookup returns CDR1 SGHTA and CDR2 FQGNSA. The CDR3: CASSFAEVAKNIQYF. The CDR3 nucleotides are TGTGCCAGCAGCTTTGCGGAAGTAGCCAAAAACATTCAGTACTTC.

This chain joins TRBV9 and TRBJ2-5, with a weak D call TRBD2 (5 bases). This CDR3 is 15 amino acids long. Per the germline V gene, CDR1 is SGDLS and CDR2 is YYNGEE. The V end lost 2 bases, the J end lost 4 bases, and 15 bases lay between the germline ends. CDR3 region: CASSVGSLEAETQYF. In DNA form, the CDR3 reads TGTGCCAGCAGCGTCGGCTCGTTGGAGGCAGAGACCCAGTACTTC.

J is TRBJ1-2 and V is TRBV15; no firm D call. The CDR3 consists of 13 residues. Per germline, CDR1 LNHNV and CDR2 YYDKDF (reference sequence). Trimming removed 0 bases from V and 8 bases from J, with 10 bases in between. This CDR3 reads CATSRDGRRGYTF. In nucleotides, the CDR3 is TGTGCCACCAGCAGAGATGGGCGTCGAGGCTACACCTTC. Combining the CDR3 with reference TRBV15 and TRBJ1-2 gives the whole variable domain DAMVIQNPRYQVTQFGKPVTLSCSQTLNHNVMYWYQQKSSQAPKLLFHYYDKDFNNEADTPDNFQSRRPNTSFCFLDIRSPGLGDTAMYLCATSRDGRRGYTFGSGTRLTVV.

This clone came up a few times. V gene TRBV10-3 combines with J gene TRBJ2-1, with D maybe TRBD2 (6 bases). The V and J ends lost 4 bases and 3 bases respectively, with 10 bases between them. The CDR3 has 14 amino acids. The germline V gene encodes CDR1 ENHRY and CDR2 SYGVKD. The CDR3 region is CAISGPGLYNEQFF. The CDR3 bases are TGTGCCATCAGTGGCCCGGGACTCTACAATGAGCAGTTCTTC.

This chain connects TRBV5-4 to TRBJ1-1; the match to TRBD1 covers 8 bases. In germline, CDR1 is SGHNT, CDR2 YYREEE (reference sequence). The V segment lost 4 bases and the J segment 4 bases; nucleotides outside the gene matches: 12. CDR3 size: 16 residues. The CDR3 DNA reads TGTGCCAGCAGCCCCGCTAAGGACAGGGTGAGCACTGAAGCTTTCTTT. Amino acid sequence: CASSPAKDRVSTEAFF.

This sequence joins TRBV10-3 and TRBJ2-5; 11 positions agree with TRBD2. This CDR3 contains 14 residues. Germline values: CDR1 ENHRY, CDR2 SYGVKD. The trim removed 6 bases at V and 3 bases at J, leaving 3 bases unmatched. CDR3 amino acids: CAIRAGLAEETQYF. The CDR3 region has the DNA TGTGCCATCAGGGCGGGACTAGCGGAAGAGACCCAGTACTTC.

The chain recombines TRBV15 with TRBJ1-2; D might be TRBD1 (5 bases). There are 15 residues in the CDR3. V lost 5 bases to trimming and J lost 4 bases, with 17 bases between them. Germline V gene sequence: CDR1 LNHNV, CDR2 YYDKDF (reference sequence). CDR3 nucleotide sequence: TGTGCCACCAGCCCGCGAACAGGACCGGTCTATGGCTACACCTTC. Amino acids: CATSPRTGPVYGYTF.